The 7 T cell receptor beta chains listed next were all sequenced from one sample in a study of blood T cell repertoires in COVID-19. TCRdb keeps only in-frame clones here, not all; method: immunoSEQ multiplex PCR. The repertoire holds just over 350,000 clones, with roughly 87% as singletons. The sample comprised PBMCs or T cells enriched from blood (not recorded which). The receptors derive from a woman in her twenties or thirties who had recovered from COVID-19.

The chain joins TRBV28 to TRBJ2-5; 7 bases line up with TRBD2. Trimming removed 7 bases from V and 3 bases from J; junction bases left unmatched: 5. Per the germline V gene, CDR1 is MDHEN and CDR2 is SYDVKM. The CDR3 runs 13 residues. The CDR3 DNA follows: TGTGCCAGCACTCCGCGGGGGAAAGAGACCCAGTACTTC. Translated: CASTPRGKETQYF.

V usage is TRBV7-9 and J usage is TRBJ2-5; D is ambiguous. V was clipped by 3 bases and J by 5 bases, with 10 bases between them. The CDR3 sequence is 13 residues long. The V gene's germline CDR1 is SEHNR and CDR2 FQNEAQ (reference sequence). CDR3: CASSLIEWETQYF. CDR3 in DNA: TGTGCCAGCAGCTTGATTGAGTGGGAGACCCAGTACTTC.

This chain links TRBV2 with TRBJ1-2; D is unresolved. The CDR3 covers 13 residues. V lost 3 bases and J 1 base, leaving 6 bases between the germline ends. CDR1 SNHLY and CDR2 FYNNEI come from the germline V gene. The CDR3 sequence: CASSENSNYGYTF. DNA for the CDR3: TGTGCCAGCAGTGAGAACAGTAACTATGGCTACACCTTC.

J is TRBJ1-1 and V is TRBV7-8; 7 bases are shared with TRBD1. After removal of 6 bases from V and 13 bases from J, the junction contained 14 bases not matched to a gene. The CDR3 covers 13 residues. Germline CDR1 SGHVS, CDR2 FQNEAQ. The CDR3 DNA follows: TGTGCCAGCAGACCAAGCCAGGGGGATGACGGTTTCTTT. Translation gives CASRPSQGDDGFF. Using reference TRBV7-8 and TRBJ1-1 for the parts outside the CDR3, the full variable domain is GAGVSQSPRYKVAKRGQDVALRCDPISGHVSLFWYQQALGQGPEFLTYFQNEAQLDKSGLPSDRFFAERPEGSVSTLKIQRTQQEDSAVYLCASRPSQGDDGFFGQGTRLTVV.

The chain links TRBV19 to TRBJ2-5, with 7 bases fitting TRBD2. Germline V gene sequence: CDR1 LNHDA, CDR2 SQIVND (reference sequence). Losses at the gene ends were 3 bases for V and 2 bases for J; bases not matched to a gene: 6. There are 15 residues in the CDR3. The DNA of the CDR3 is TGTGCCAGTAGTATGGGAACTAGCGTTCAAGAGACCCAGTACTTC. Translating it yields CASSMGTSVQETQYF.

Here the CDR3 DNA reads TGTGCCTGGAGTGTAGGGACAGGGCTCTACGAGCAGTACTTC. Its translation: CAWSVGTGLYEQYF. The chain employs TRBV30 and TRBJ2-7; 9 nucleotides align to TRBD1. The V and J ends lost 0 bases and 3 bases, in that order; junction bases with no gene match: 3. Germline assignment: CDR1 GTSNPN and CDR2 SVGIG (reference sequence). This CDR3 has 14 amino acids. Combining the CDR3 with reference TRBV30 and TRBJ2-7 gives the whole variable domain SQTIHQWPATLVQPVGSPLSLECTVEGTSNPNLYWYRQAAGRGLQLLFYSVGIGQISSEVPQNLSASRPQDRQFILSSKKLLLSDSGFYLCAWSVGTGLYEQYFGPGTRLTVT.

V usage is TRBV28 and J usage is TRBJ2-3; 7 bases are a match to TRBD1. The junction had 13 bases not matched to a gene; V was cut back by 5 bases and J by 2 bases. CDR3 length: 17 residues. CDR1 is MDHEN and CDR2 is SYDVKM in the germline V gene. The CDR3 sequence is CASSANRQGLITDTQYF. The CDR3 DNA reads TGTGCCAGCAGTGCGAACCGACAGGGTTTAATCACAGATACGCAGTATTTT.